This TCR beta chain originates from a study of low-dose radiotherapy and immunotherapy resistance in tumors. The wider study: Cohort 1 was treated with 0.5 Gy per fraction at 2-week intervals, amounting to 6.5 Gy overall. It was 1 Gy per fraction every two weeks that Cohort 2 received, adding up to 13 Gy over 26 weeks.

This CDR3 is 20 amino acids long. Germline CDR1 is SGHTA and CDR2 is FQGNSA. The V segment lost 1 base and the J segment 1 base; nucleotides outside the gene matches: 7. Primers targeting TRAV and TRBV primed first-strand cDNA, covering alpha and beta chains. TCRs were put through 20 to 25 PCR cycles of amplification with Phusion. A constant-region primer and the V-primer adapter served as the primer pair. Each CDR3 protein is one row after TCRdb ran MiXCR on the reads. Of some 60,000 distinct CDR3 sequences in the sample, less than 30% were seen once. The time point was: before trial treatment. Donors received nivolumab, ipilimumab, aspirin, low-dose cyclophosphamide and low-dose radiotherapy.

The clonotype was recovered from a male donor with rectosigmoid adenocarcinoma. Sequenced material: PBMCs, taken before treatment. V gene TRBV7-2 combines with J gene TRBJ2-2; 15 positions match TRBD2. DNA of the CDR3: TGTGCCAGCAGCTTAGAGGGGACTAGCGGGAGGAAGTGGAACACCGGGGAGCTGTTTTTT. Amino acid sequence: CASSLEGTSGRKWNTGELFF.